This T cell receptor beta chain was identified in a study of preoperative IRX-2 immunotherapy in early breast cancer. The method was immunoSEQ multiplex PCR; TCRdb's version includes in-frame clones alone and lacks a portion of them. Of more than 20,000 clones listed, about 81% are singletons. Noted treatment: preoperative locoregional IRX-2 cytokine immunotherapy. Samples came from a phase Ib trial of preoperative locoregional IRX-2 cytokine immunotherapy. The starting material was lymph node tissue, obtained after IRX-2 immunotherapy. This clonotype was sampled from a human donor with breast cancer.

The CDR3 DNA reads as TGTGCCAGCAGCCGCCTAGGGACTAGCGGGGGGAATGAGCAGTTCTTC. As protein: CASSRLGTSGGNEQFF. The chain recombines TRBV14 with TRBJ2-1, with 15 bases identical to TRBD2. Trimming at V came to 4 bases and at J to 7 bases, leaving 5 bases not matched to a gene. Germline assignment: CDR1 SGHDN and CDR2 FVKESK. The CDR3 loop spans 16 amino acids.